These 10 T cell receptor beta chains came from one sample sequenced in a study of T cells of healthy individuals. TCRdb reprocessed the 5' RACE reads with MiXCR, giving one entry per CDR3 protein. The sample contains nearly 100,000 distinct CDR3 sequences, 15% to 20% of which appear only once. These receptors were obtained from a human donor in good health.

The chain is built from TRBV4-1 and TRBJ1-1; D is ambiguous. V lost 1 base, J lost 5 bases, and 20 bases lay in between. CDR1 is MGHRA, CDR2 YSYEKL, per germline. The length of the CDR3 is 17 residues. The CDR3 nucleotides are TGCGCCAGCAGCCAAGCAGGTCAGGTCGGTTTGGGGACTGAAGCTTTCTTT. Amino acids: CASSQAGQVGLGTEAFF.

The chain links TRBV21-1 to TRBJ2-4. TRBV21-1 represents a pseudogene. The CDR3 has 14 residues. As DNA, the CDR3 is TGTGCCAGCAGCAAAGGAGGACGGTCTAAGCTTCAGTACTTC. Its translation: CASSKGGRSKLQYF.

This clonotype was detected many times. This chain links TRBV6-2 or TRBV6-3 with TRBJ2-1, with 9 bases lining up with TRBD1. CDR3 length: 15 residues. Losses at the gene ends were 2 bases for V and 9 bases for J; bases not matched to a gene: 8. The V gene's germline CDR1 is MNHEY and CDR2 SVGEGT. The CDR3 loop is CASSYGGQGTGEQFF. CDR3 coding DNA: TGTGCCAGCAGTTACGGGGGACAGGGTACCGGTGAGCAGTTCTTC.

J is TRBJ1-2 and V is TRBV28, with 12 bases that match TRBD1. Germline CDR1 MDHEN, CDR2 SYDVKM. Trimming took 6 bases from V and 5 from J; bases not matched to a gene: 13. CDR3 size: 17 residues. In DNA form, the CDR3 reads TGTGCCAGCAGCAAGACCGGGACAGGGGGCCGGAGGTATGGCTACACCTTC. Translating gives CASSKTGTGGRRYGYTF.

V is TRBV10-3 and J is TRBJ2-7, with 14 bases lining up with TRBD2. V lost 3 bases, J lost 5 bases, and 6 bases stayed unmatched. CDR1 and CDR2 (germline): ENHRY, SYGVKD. The CDR3 is 16 residues long. The CDR3 DNA is TGTGCCATCAGTGATGCCGGACTAGCGGGGGGTAACGAGCAGTACTTC. This encodes CAISDAGLAGGNEQYF.

This clonotype is a singleton in its sample. This chain connects TRBV5-1 to TRBJ1-2, with 8 bases aligning to TRBD1. The CDR3 contains 15 residues. V lost 4 bases, J lost 8 bases, and 13 bases stayed unmatched. The germline CDR1 and CDR2 sequences are SGHRS and YFSETQ. CDR3 sequence: CASSTGQGGDGGYTF. CDR3 coding DNA: TGCGCCAGCAGCACCGGACAGGGAGGGGATGGCGGCTACACCTTC. Based on the CDR3 plus reference TRBV5-1 and TRBJ1-2, the full variable domain is KAGVTQTPRYLIKTRGQQVTLSCSPISGHRSVSWYQQTPGQGLQFLFEYFSETQRNKGNFPGRFSGRQFSNSRSEMNVSTLELGDSALYLCASSTGQGGDGGYTFGSGTRLTVV.

The rearrangement uses TRBV7-2 and TRBJ2-5; weak D call: TRBD2 (5 bases). CDR3 length: 16 residues. Trimming stripped 4 bases from V and 4 bases from J, with 19 bases between. Germline CDR1 and CDR2: SGHTA and FQGNSA. CDR3 sequence (DNA): TGTGCCAGCAGCTCCGAAGGCCCTGGGAGTGGAGAGACCCAGTACTTC. Its translation is CASSSEGPGSGETQYF. The whole variable domain, filled in from reference TRBV7-2 and TRBJ2-5, reads GAGVSQSPSNKVTEKGKDVELRCDPISGHTALYWYRQSLGQGLEFLIYFQGNSAPDKSGLPSDRFSAERTGGSVSTLTIQRTQQEDSAVYLCASSSEGPGSGETQYFGPGTRLLVL.

This clonotype was seen many times. V gene TRBV20-1 combines with J gene TRBJ1-1, with a possible D match to TRBD1 (5 bases). The V gene's germline CDR1 is DFQATT and CDR2 SNEGSKA (reference sequence). This CDR3 has 15 residues. The V end was cut by 0 bases, the J end by 3 bases, with 14 bases between. This chain's CDR3 is CSARDPAGRDTEAFF. CDR3 DNA sequence: TGCAGTGCTAGAGATCCCGCAGGGAGGGACACTGAAGCTTTCTTT.

The chain links TRBV4-2 to TRBJ2-1, with TRBD2 matching 10 bases. The germline CDR1 and CDR2 sequences are LGHNA and YNFKEQ. J gave up 4 bases and V 4 bases, and 7 bases lay outside the gene matches. This CDR3 region has 16 residues. In DNA, the CDR3 is TGTGCCAGCAGCCCCCGACTAGCGGGTACATACAATGAGCAGTTCTTC. As protein: CASSPRLAGTYNEQFF.

This chain uses TRBV4-3 with TRBJ1-5; D possibly corresponds to TRBD1 (5 bases). V gave up 2 bases and J gave up 5 bases, with 10 bases separating them. CDR3 size: 14 residues. Germline CDR1 reads LGHNA; CDR2 reads YSLEER. The CDR3, as DNA: TGCGCCAGCAGCCAAACAGGTCTCGATCAGCCCCAGCATTTT. Amino acid sequence: CASSQTGLDQPQHF.